Described below is a single T cell receptor beta chain sequence and its context. The data are from a study of cytomegalovirus exposure and HLA in healthy donors. Amplification used 60 Vbeta primers and 13 Jbeta primers. Here immunoSEQ multiplex PCR was the method, and the copy in TCRdb shows in-frame clones only, minus some. This sample has 120,000 to 150,000 clones; 70% to 80% occur once, and the top ten carry around 3.7%. Input material: PBMCs. The sequence derives from a man aged 18 to 30 in good health and CMV-seronegative.

The CDR3 loop is CASSQEFVTLSPHRGYTF. In DNA, the CDR3 is TGTGCCAGCAGCCAAGAGTTCGTGACCCTATCACCACACAGGGGCTACACCTTC. This chain links TRBV4-2 with TRBJ1-2, with D maybe TRBD1 (5 bases). Germline CDR1 and CDR2: LGHNA and YNFKEQ. The CDR3 length is 18 residues. V dropped 0 bases and J dropped 8 bases, with 25 bases sitting between them.